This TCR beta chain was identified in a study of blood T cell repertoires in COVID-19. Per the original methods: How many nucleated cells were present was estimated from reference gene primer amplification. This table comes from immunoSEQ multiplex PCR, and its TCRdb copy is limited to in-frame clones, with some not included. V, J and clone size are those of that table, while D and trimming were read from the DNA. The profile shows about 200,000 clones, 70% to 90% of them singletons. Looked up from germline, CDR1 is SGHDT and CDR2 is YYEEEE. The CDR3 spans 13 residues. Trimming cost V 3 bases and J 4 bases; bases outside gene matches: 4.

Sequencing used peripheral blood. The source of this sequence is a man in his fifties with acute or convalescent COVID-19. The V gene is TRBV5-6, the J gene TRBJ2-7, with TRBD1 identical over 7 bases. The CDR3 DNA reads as TGTGCCAGCAGCTGGGGGACAGAATACGAGCAGTACTTC. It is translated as CASSWGTEYEQYF.